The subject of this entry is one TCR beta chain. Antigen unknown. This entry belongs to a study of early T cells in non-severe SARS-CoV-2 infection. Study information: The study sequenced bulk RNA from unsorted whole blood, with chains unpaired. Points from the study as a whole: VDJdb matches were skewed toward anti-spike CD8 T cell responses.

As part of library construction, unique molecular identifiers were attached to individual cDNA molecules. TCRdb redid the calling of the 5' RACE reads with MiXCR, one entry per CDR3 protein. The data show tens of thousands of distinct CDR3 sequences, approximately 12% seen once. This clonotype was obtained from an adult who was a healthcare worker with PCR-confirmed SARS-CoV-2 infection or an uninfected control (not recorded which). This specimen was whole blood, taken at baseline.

CDR3 region: CASSPSRTGPTDTQYF. The CDR3 bases are TGTGCCAGCAGTCCGTCCCGGACAGGGCCCACAGATACGCAGTATTTT. The rearrangement joins TRBV12-3 or TRBV12-4 to TRBJ2-3, with 8 positions matching TRBD1. The junction had 9 bases not matched to a gene; V was cut back by 5 bases and J by 2 bases. The CDR3 extends over 16 amino acids.